This TCR beta chain was captured in a study of shared clonotypes between healthy human individuals. Overall study findings and caveats: Non-shared clonotypes displayed generation probabilities falling below those of clonotypes present in all four donors. A generally larger estimated richness was seen in naive subsets than in memory subsets.

The trim removed 2 bases at V and 7 bases at J, leaving 6 bases unmatched. The germline gives CDR1 SGHNT, CDR2 YYREEE (reference sequence). There are 13 residues in the CDR3. Remarks on this clone: Its cognate antigen is unknown.

Original analysis: Without quality scores, immunoSEQ junctional reads could not be filtered like full-length reads. The repertoire was sequenced with immunoSEQ multiplex PCR; TCRdb's copy has only in-frame clones and lacks some. The V and J calls and clone size are taken from that table; D and trimming were inferred from the DNA. This sample has roughly 2 million clones, with roughly 95% found just once. Sequencing used naive CD4+ T cells sorted from blood. Subset defined: CD45RA+ positively selected. The receptor was isolated from a man between 18 and 35 years old in good health. V gene TRBV5-4 combines with J gene TRBJ2-7, with 7 bases identical to TRBD2. CDR3 amino acids: CASSFQWGGEQYF. The DNA for the CDR3 is TGTGCCAGCAGCTTTCAGTGGGGAGGGGAGCAGTACTTC.